Following are 12 T cell receptor beta chains from one sample sequenced in a study of blood T cell repertoires in COVID-19. Using immunoSEQ multiplex PCR, the repertoire was profiled, and TCRdb retains in-frame clones only, with some absent. Of tens of thousands of clones listed, 80% to 90% are singletons. The sample taken for sequencing was peripheral blood. These receptors all come from a man aged 25-40 years with active or convalescent COVID-19.

CDR3 residues: CASSPDRGRITLHF. In nucleotides, the CDR3 is TGTGCCAGCAGCCCCGACAGGGGGCGTATCACCCTCCACTTT. This rearrangement joins TRBV6-5 to TRBJ1-6; 10 bases agree with TRBD1. V dropped 6 bases and J dropped 14; count of bases not matched to a gene: 10. In germline, CDR1 is MNHEY, CDR2 SVGAGI. The length of the CDR3 is 14 residues.

The chain joins TRBV5-1 to TRBJ2-5; 10 nucleotides agree with TRBD1. The CDR3 has 16 residues. Per the germline V gene, CDR1 is SGHRS and CDR2 is YFSETQ. The ends lost 2 bases at V and 5 bases at J; junction bases unmatched: 9. The CDR3 spells CASSFGQGVGRETQYF. The CDR3 coding sequence is TGCGCCAGCAGCTTTGGACAGGGGGTGGGTAGGGAGACCCAGTACTTC.

The chain is built from TRBV19 and TRBJ1-6; D might be TRBD1 (5 bases). CDR1 is LNHDA, CDR2 SQIVND, per germline (reference sequence). The CDR3 length is 16 residues. Trimming took off 7 bases at V and 9 bases at J, with 22 bases between the two ends. The CDR3 here is CASTQQATANVSPLHF. The DNA of the CDR3 is TGTGCCAGTACTCAACAGGCGACAGCAAATGTTTCACCCCTCCACTTT.

CDR3 bases: TGTGCCAGCAGCTTAGGCAGGGGGAGAAATTCACCCCTCCACTTT. Translating gives CASSLGRGRNSPLHF. This chain uses TRBV7-9 with TRBJ1-6, with 7 bases identical to TRBD1. CDR3 length: 15 amino acids. Germline V gene lookup returns CDR1 SEHNR and CDR2 FQNEAQ (reference sequence). The junction had 4 bases not matched to a gene; V was cut back by 1 base and J by 7 bases.

This rearrangement joins TRBV3-1 (or the pseudogene TRBV3-2) to TRBJ2-1; 10 positions agree with TRBD2. Germline-derived CDR1 and CDR2 are LGHDT and YNNKEL (reference sequence). The CDR3 is made up of 16 amino acids. After removal of 5 bases from V and 9 bases from J, the junction contained 13 bases not matched to a gene. The CDR3 nucleotides are TGTGCCAGCAGCTCAAGAGGGGCTAGCGGGAGCGGTGAGCAGTTCTTC. Encoded protein: CASSSRGASGSGEQFF.

This sequence joins TRBV19 and TRBJ1-5, with TRBD1 identical over 9 bases. This CDR3 contains 16 residues. V lost 4 bases, J lost 3 bases, and 7 bases stayed unmatched. CDR1 is LNHDA and CDR2 is SQIVND in the germline V gene (reference sequence). This CDR3 reads CASSSPGTGFNQPQHF. DNA of the CDR3: TGTGCCAGTAGTAGCCCCGGGACAGGGTTCAATCAGCCCCAGCATTTT.

This clone was picked up one time. V is TRBV11-2 and J is TRBJ1-3, with 7 bases that match TRBD1. Losses at the gene ends were 3 bases for V and 2 bases for J; bases not matched to a gene: 1. The CDR3 spans 14 residues. The germline V gene encodes CDR1 SGHAT and CDR2 FQNNGV. The CDR3 here is CASSFTGAGNTIYF. The CDR3 DNA is TGTGCCAGCAGCTTTACAGGGGCTGGAAACACCATATATTTT.

The J gene is TRBJ1-4, the V gene TRBV5-1; D is ambiguous. This CDR3 has 15 residues. Trimming stripped 4 bases from V and 0 bases from J, with 10 bases between. Per the germline V gene, CDR1 is SGHRS and CDR2 is YFSETQ. As DNA, the CDR3 is TGCGCCAGCAGCCACCGCGGGGCAACTAATGAAAAACTGTTTTTT. It yields the protein CASSHRGATNEKLFF. Full variable domain (rest looked up from reference TRBV5-1 and TRBJ1-4): KAGVTQTPRYLIKTRGQQVTLSCSPISGHRSVSWYQQTPGQGLQFLFEYFSETQRNKGNFPGRFSGRQFSNSRSEMNVSTLELGDSALYLCASSHRGATNEKLFFGSGTQLSVL.

The chain has TRBV10-3 and TRBJ1-5, with D possibly being TRBD1 (6 bases). Germline assignment: CDR1 ENHRY and CDR2 SYGVKD. The CDR3 is 16 residues long. Trimming cost V 0 bases and J 5 bases, with 14 bases left between them. CDR3 DNA: TGTGCCATCAGTGAGTCTAGGGCAGGGGTTCATCAGCCCCAGCATTTT. Translating it yields CAISESRAGVHQPQHF.

The gene calls are TRBV6-2 or TRBV6-3 and TRBJ2-6, with TRBD2 as a possible D gene (5 bases). CDR3 length equals 15 residues. Trimming took off 6 bases at V and 3 bases at J, with 12 bases between the two ends. Germline values: CDR1 MNHEY, CDR2 SVGEGT. CDR3 loop: CASSLRGSGANVLTF. The CDR3 DNA reads TGTGCCAGCAGCCTACGGGGAAGTGGGGCCAACGTCCTGACTTTC.

This clone showed up just once. The chain employs TRBV7-9 and TRBJ1-5; TRBD1 matches 7 bases. Trimming removed 4 bases from V and 2 bases from J; junction bases left unmatched: 2. This CDR3 has 14 amino acids. The V gene's germline CDR1 is SEHNR and CDR2 FQNEAQ (reference sequence). CDR3 coding DNA: TGTGCCAGCAGCTCCGACAGGGGCAATCAGCCCCAGCATTTT. Amino acids: CASSSDRGNQPQHF. Using reference TRBV7-9 and TRBJ1-5 for the parts outside the CDR3, the full variable domain is DTGVSQNPRHKITKRGQNVTFRCDPISEHNRLYWYRQTLGQGPEFLTYFQNEAQLEKSRLLSDRFSAERPKGSFSTLEIQRTEQGDSAMYLCASSSDRGNQPQHFGDGTRLSIL.

This chain links TRBV7-9 with TRBJ2-2, with TRBD2 matching 14 bases. J gave up 5 bases and V 5 bases, and 7 bases lay outside the gene matches. This CDR3 has 17 residues. Germline CDR1 SEHNR, CDR2 FQNEAQ (reference sequence). The DNA of the CDR3 is TGTGCCAGCAGCCGAGGACTAGCGGGGGGCAAGACCGGGGAGCTGTTTTTT. This sequence encodes CASSRGLAGGKTGELFF.